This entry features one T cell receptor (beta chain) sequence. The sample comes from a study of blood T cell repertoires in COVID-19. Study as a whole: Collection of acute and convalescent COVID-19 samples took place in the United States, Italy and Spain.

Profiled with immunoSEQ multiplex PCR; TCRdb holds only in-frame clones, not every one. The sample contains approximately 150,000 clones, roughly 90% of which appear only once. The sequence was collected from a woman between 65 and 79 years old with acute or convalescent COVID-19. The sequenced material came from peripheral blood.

In DNA form, the CDR3 reads TGCGCCAGCAGCTTGGATCCAGGGGACTACAATGAGCAGTTCTTC. Protein sequence: CASSLDPGDYNEQFF. The chain is built from TRBV5-1 and TRBJ2-1, with D tentatively TRBD1 (6 bases). CDR1 and CDR2 (germline): SGHRS, YFSETQ. This CDR3 spans 15 amino acids. V lost 0 bases and J lost 3, with 10 bases in between. Looking up the rest from reference TRBV5-1 and TRBJ2-1 gives the full variable domain: KAGVTQTPRYLIKTRGQQVTLSCSPISGHRSVSWYQQTPGQGLQFLFEYFSETQRNKGNFPGRFSGRQFSNSRSEMNVSTLELGDSALYLCASSLDPGDYNEQFFGPGTRLTVL.